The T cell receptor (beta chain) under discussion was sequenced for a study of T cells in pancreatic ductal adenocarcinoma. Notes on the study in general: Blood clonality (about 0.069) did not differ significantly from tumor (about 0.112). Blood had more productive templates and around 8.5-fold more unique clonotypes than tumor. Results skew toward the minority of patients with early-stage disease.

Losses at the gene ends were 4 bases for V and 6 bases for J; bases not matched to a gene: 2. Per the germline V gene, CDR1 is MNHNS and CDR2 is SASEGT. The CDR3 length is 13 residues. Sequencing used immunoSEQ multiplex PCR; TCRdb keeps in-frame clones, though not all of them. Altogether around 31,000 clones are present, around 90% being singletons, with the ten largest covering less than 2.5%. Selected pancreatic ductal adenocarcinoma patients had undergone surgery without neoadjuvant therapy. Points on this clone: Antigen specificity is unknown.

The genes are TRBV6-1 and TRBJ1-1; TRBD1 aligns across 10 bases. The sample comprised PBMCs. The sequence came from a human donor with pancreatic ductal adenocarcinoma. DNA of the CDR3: TGTGCCAGCAGTGGACAGGGGGCGGCTGAAGCTTTCTTT. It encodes CASSGQGAAEAFF.